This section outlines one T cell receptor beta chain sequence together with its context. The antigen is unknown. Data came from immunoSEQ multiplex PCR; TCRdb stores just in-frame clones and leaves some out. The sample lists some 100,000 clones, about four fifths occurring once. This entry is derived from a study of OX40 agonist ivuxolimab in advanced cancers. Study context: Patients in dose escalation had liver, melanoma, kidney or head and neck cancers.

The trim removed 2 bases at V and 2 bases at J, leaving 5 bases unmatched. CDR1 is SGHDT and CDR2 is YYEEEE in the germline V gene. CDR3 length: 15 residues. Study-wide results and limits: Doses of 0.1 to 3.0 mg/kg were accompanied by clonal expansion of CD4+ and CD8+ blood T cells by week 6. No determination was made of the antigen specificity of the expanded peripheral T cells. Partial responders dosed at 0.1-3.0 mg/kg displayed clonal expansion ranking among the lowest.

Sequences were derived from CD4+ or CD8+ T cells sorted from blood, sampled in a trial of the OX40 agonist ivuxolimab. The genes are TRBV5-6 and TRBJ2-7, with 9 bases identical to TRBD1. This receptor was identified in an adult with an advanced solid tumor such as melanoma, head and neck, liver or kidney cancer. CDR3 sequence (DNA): TGTGCCAGCAGCTTCCTCCGGGACAGGGCCTACGAGCAGTACTTC. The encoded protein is CASSFLRDRAYEQYF.